This entry describes one T cell receptor beta chain. Its antigen is currently unknown. The data belong to a study of OX40 agonist ivuxolimab in advanced cancers. The wider study: Of the patients, three showed partial responses, one with hepatocellular carcinoma and two with cutaneous melanoma.

Sequencing was performed with immunoSEQ multiplex PCR; in TCRdb, only in-frame clones are kept and a portion is missing. This repertoire shows under 35,000 clones, roughly 82% found once; its top ten account for less than 25%. Study results and limitations: Antigen specificity was not determined for the expanded peripheral T cells.

Losses at the gene ends were 5 bases for V and 2 bases for J; bases not matched to a gene: 9. Germline V gene sequence: CDR1 MDHEN, CDR2 SYDVKM. CDR3 length: 16 amino acids. The chain has TRBV28 and TRBJ2-7; 10 bases line up with TRBD2. The source of this sequence is an adult with an advanced solid tumor such as melanoma, head and neck, liver or kidney cancer. The source was CD4+ or CD8+ T cells sorted from blood, collected in a trial of the OX40 agonist ivuxolimab. The CDR3 is CASSRAGLAVTYEQYF. In nucleotides, the CDR3 is TGTGCCAGCAGTCGGGCCGGACTAGCGGTAACCTACGAGCAGTACTTC.